One and the same sample provided the 21 T cell receptor beta chains below, sequenced in a study of OX40 agonist ivuxolimab in advanced cancers. Method: immunoSEQ multiplex PCR; TCRdb's copy keeps in-frame clones and lacks some. The sample has tens of thousands of clones; around 84% are singletons. The input for sequencing was CD4+ or CD8+ T cells sorted from blood, taken in a trial of the OX40 agonist ivuxolimab. These receptors all stem from an adult with an advanced solid tumor such as melanoma, head and neck, liver or kidney cancer.

The rearrangement links TRBV5-4 to TRBJ2-2; D perhaps matches TRBD2 (5 bases). The CDR3 totals 15 residues. Germline V lookup: CDR1 SGHNT, CDR2 YYREEE (reference sequence). V dropped 4 bases and J dropped 3 bases, with 13 bases sitting between them. CDR3 in amino acids: CASSPAGRYTGELFF. The CDR3 nucleotides read TGTGCCAGCAGCCCGGCGGGTCGATACACCGGGGAGCTGTTTTTT. Supplemented by reference TRBV5-4 and TRBJ2-2, the full variable domain reads ETGVTQSPTHLIKTRGQQVTLRCSSQSGHNTVSWYQQALGQGPQFIFQYYREEENGRGNFPPRFSGLQFPNYSSELNVNALELDDSALYLCASSPAGRYTGELFFGEGSRLTVL.

The gene calls are TRBV6-1 and TRBJ1-3, with TRBD1 matching over 7 bases. This CDR3 has 13 residues. V lost 6 bases and J lost 7; bases outside the gene matches: 6. Germline V gene sequence: CDR1 MNHNS, CDR2 SASEGT. Here the CDR3 DNA reads TGTGCCAGCAGAGAGACAGGGAGTAACACCATATATTTT. This translates into CASRETGSNTIYF.

V gene TRBV27 combines with J gene TRBJ2-3; D is undetermined. The CDR3 covers 15 residues. Germline V CDR1 and CDR2: MNHEY, SMNVEV (reference sequence). V lost 6 bases and J 2 bases, leaving 15 bases between the germline ends. The CDR3 region has the DNA TGTGCCAGCAGCCCTTGGCGAAGCCCCACAGATACGCAGTATTTT. Its protein product is CASSPWRSPTDTQYF.

In DNA form, the CDR3 reads TGTGCCAGCAGTCTAGCGGAGTGGGGGGAGCTGTTTTTT. Translating gives CASSLAEWGELFF. The chain recombines TRBV28 with TRBJ2-2; 7 positions match TRBD2. V shed 5 bases and J 8 bases; nucleotides not matched to a gene: 5. Germline V gene data show CDR1 as MDHEN and CDR2 as SYDVKM. The CDR3 length is 13 residues.

The chain links TRBV7-9 to TRBJ2-7; D is undetermined. The V and J ends lost 5 bases and 2 bases respectively, with 13 bases between them. CDR1 is SEHNR, CDR2 FQNEAQ, per germline (reference sequence). The CDR3 is 14 residues long. The CDR3 reads CASSVLSGPYEQYF. The CDR3 region has the DNA TGTGCCAGCAGCGTACTCTCAGGCCCCTACGAGCAGTACTTC.

The chain carries TRBV7-2 and TRBJ2-7, with D possibly being TRBD2 (6 bases). V lost 4 bases to trimming and J lost 1 base, with 20 bases between them. Germline V CDR1 and CDR2: SGHTA, FQGNSA. This CDR3 is built from 17 residues. As DNA, the CDR3 is TGTGCCAGCAGCTCCAGAATTGGTAGCGGTGTATCCTACGAGCAGTACTTC. Protein: CASSSRIGSGVSYEQYF.

This chain links TRBV7-2 with TRBJ1-5, with D maybe TRBD1 (5 bases). V dropped 1 base and J dropped 0 bases, with 7 bases sitting between them. This CDR3 is built from 15 residues. Per germline, CDR1 SGHTA and CDR2 FQGNSA. In DNA form, the CDR3 reads TGTGCCAGCAGCTTAGGGGGGAGTAGCAATCAGCCCCAGCATTTT. Encoded protein: CASSLGGSSNQPQHF.

The chain uses TRBV9 and TRBJ1-2; 8 nucleotides line up with TRBD1. Germline loops: CDR1 SGDLS, CDR2 YYNGEE. V shed 0 bases, J shed 8 bases, and the junction held 6 bases outside the gene matches. There are 14 residues in the CDR3. The CDR3 protein is CASSVDSGGSGYTF. The CDR3 nucleotides read TGTGCCAGCAGCGTAGATTCAGGGGGCAGCGGCTACACCTTC.

V usage is TRBV27 and J usage is TRBJ2-7; 11 bases match TRBD2. The CDR3 is 17 residues long. V lost 2 bases, J lost 2 bases, and 8 bases stayed unmatched. CDR1 and CDR2 from the germline V gene are MNHEY and SMNVEV (reference sequence). The CDR3 sequence: CASSLTVETSGTYEQYF. Here the CDR3 DNA reads TGTGCCAGCAGTTTAACGGTCGAGACTAGCGGGACCTACGAGCAGTACTTC.

This clone occurred once. The CDR3 sequence is CAWSRRQGREKLFF. CDR3 DNA: TGTGCCTGGAGCCGAAGACAGGGGAGGGAAAAACTGTTTTTT. The rearrangement links TRBV30 to TRBJ1-4; 8 bases are a match to TRBD1. The CDR3 totals 14 residues. With 3 bases clipped from V and 8 bases from J, the junction kept 8 bases outside the gene matches. Per germline, CDR1 GTSNPN and CDR2 SVGIG (reference sequence).

CDR3 bases: TGTGCCAGCGCGACGGCACTAGCGGATGAAGAGACCCAGTACTTC. It is translated as CASATALADEETQYF. The genes are TRBV28 and TRBJ2-5; 8 bases are shared with TRBD2. The V gene's germline CDR1 is MDHEN and CDR2 SYDVKM. The CDR3 length is 15 residues. Trimming cost V 8 bases and J 3 bases; bases outside gene matches: 11. The variable domain in full, completed from reference TRBV28 and TRBJ2-5, reads DVKVTQSSRYLVKRTGEKVFLECVQDMDHENMFWYRQDPGLGLRLIYFSYDVKMKEKGDIPEGYSVSREKKERFSLILESASTNQTSMYLCASATALADEETQYFGPGTRLLVL.

DNA of the CDR3: TGTGCCAGCAGCAATTTATATAGCAATCAGCCCCAGCATTTT. Amino acid sequence: CASSNLYSNQPQHF. The chain is built from TRBV28 and TRBJ1-5; D remains unclear. The CDR3 length is 14 residues. V was clipped by 6 bases and J by 0 bases, with 9 bases between them. CDR1 and CDR2 from the germline V gene are MDHEN and SYDVKM.

J is TRBJ2-5 and V is TRBV7-6; 9 positions agree with TRBD2. This CDR3 region has 13 residues. Germline V gene lookup returns CDR1 SGHVS and CDR2 FNYEAQ. The trim removed 3 bases at V and 8 bases at J, leaving 4 bases unmatched. CDR3 in DNA: TGTGCCAGCAGCTTCTTAGCGGGAGACACCCAGTACTTC. Protein product: CASSFLAGDTQYF.

This clone was counted a few times. This chain uses TRBV4-2 with TRBJ2-5; 9 bases map to TRBD2. With 0 bases clipped from V and 3 bases from J, the junction kept 8 bases outside the gene matches. CDR1 and CDR2 (germline): LGHNA, YNFKEQ. CDR3 size: 17 residues. The CDR3 sequence is CASSQDRRLAGEETQYF. Written as DNA, the CDR3 is TGTGCCAGCAGCCAAGATAGGAGATTAGCGGGAGAAGAGACCCAGTACTTC.

The CDR3 region is CASSRPPSRGRDGYTF. The CDR3 DNA reads as TGTGCCAGTAGTAGGCCCCCCTCCAGGGGGCGCGATGGCTACACCTTC. The chain is built from TRBV19 and TRBJ1-2; 8 bases agree with TRBD1. J gave up 6 bases and V 4 bases, and 13 bases lay outside the gene matches. The germline gives CDR1 LNHDA, CDR2 SQIVND (reference sequence). The CDR3 spans 16 residues.

The gene calls are TRBV9 and TRBJ2-1, with TRBD2 matching 13 bases. Unmatched junction bases numbered 14, after V lost 4 bases and J lost 7 bases. The length of the CDR3 is 18 residues. The germline CDR1 and CDR2 sequences are SGDLS and YYNGEE. CDR3 region: CASSSTTTGTSGENEQFF. The DNA for the CDR3 is TGTGCCAGCAGCTCCACGACAACCGGGACTAGCGGGGAGAATGAGCAGTTCTTC.

Only one count was recorded for this clone. The J gene is TRBJ2-7, the V gene TRBV7-8, with a possible D match to TRBD1 (6 bases). The CDR3 is 15 amino acids. V gave up 5 bases and J gave up 0 bases, with 14 bases separating them. Germline lookup yields CDR1 SGHVS and CDR2 FQNEAQ. CDR3 DNA sequence: TGTGCCAGCAGCCTATATACAGGGAGCTCCTACGAGCAGTACTTC. Protein sequence: CASSLYTGSSYEQYF.

V gene TRBV10-3 combines with J gene TRBJ2-7; the match to TRBD1 covers 10 bases. The length of the CDR3 is 15 residues. Germline CDR1 ENHRY, CDR2 SYGVKD. V lost 6 bases to trimming and J lost 2 bases; unmatched junction nucleotides: 7. CDR3 region: CAIRIGQGGTYEQYF. Here the CDR3 DNA reads TGTGCCATCAGGATAGGACAGGGGGGGACCTACGAGCAGTACTTC.

This chain uses TRBV7-8 with TRBJ1-6; D not resolved. The germline V gene has CDR1 SGHVS and CDR2 FQNEAQ. CDR3 size: 14 residues. The ends were cut back, 1 base at V and 7 bases at J, with 8 bases in the middle. This CDR3 is CASSLGSTNSPLHF. The CDR3 nucleotides read TGTGCCAGCAGCTTAGGAAGTACCAATTCACCCCTCCACTTT.

This chain joins TRBV7-8 and TRBJ2-7, with D perhaps assigned TRBD1 or TRBD2 (6 bases each). The CDR3 runs 14 residues. V lost 5 bases and J lost 3, with 14 bases in between. Per the germline V gene, CDR1 is SGHVS and CDR2 is FQNEAQ. CDR3 region: CASSLVKGGYEQYF. CDR3 coding DNA: TGTGCCAGCAGCCTAGTTAAGGGGGGCTACGAGCAGTACTTC.

This clone occurred a few times. The rearrangement links TRBV28 to TRBJ1-5; D is perhaps TRBD1 (6 bases). CDR1 and CDR2 from the germline V gene are MDHEN and SYDVKM. Deletions cut 1 base from V and 2 bases from J, with 9 bases between. The CDR3 length is 15 residues. CDR3 residues: CASSLFAGGNQPQHF. The CDR3 nucleotides are TGTGCCAGCAGTTTATTCGCAGGGGGCAATCAGCCCCAGCATTTT. The full variable domain, rest sourced from reference TRBV28 and TRBJ1-5, is DVKVTQSSRYLVKRTGEKVFLECVQDMDHENMFWYRQDPGLGLRLIYFSYDVKMKEKGDIPEGYSVSREKKERFSLILESASTNQTSMYLCASSLFAGGNQPQHFGDGTRLSIL.